This T cell receptor (beta chain) was captured in a study of blood T cell repertoires in COVID-19. Germline V gives CDR1 WNHNN, CDR2 SYGVQD (reference sequence). The CDR3 runs 15 residues. Trimming removed 3 bases from V and 2 bases from J; junction bases left unmatched: 4. Repertoires were generated with immunoSEQ multiplex PCR, while TCRdb's copy carries only in-frame clones and drops some. The sample yields about 69,000 clones, 90% seen once. Sequenced material: peripheral blood. The chain joins TRBV10-1 to TRBJ2-7; 10 bases match TRBD2. This TCR came from a woman aged 18-35 years with acute or convalescent COVID-19. This CDR3 is CASSEGLAETYEQYF. The CDR3 coding sequence is TGCGCCAGCAGTGAAGGACTAGCGGAAACCTACGAGCAGTACTTC.